A selection of T cell receptor beta chains follows, all from one sample in a study of blood T cells in healthy people across ages. TCRdb re-called the 5' RACE reads with MiXCR, one entry per CDR3 protein. This repertoire shows about 590,000 distinct CDR3 sequences, roughly 31% found once; its top ten account for 15% to 18%. The sequenced sample was blood. The receptors originated from a woman older than 75 in good health. Each CDR3 is given with its conserved first and last residue. A D gene is named only where the DNA matches it firmly. The size field is filled for only some rows; it gives once, few, many or a size class.

v_call,clone_size,d_call,j_call,cdr3_aa,cdr3_nt
TRBV20-1,many,TRBD2,TRBJ2-1,CSAQGPSGRYNEQFF,TGCAGTGCCCAAGGACCTAGCGGGAGATACAATGAGCAGTTCTTC
TRBV4-2,many,TRBD2,TRBJ2-3,CASSLTSGGSVDTQYF,TGTGCCAGCAGCCTTACTAGCGGGGGTTCAGTGGATACGCAGTATTTT
TRBV12-3/TRBV12-4,many,NA,TRBJ1-4,CASSQSLGTRASEKLFF,TGTGCCAGCAGCCAATCGTTAGGTACGAGGGCGTCTGAAAAACTGTTTTTT
TRBV20-1,few,TRBD1,TRBJ2-2,CSARDPRQGDTGELFF,TGCAGTGCTAGGGACCCCAGACAGGGGGATACCGGGGAGCTGTTTTTT
TRBV15,few,NA,TRBJ2-5,CATSRGMFGGPNEQYF,TGTGCCACCAGCAGAGGGATGTTCGGGGGGCCCAATGAGCAGTACTTC
TRBV5-1,many,NA,TRBJ2-1,CASSWDFYNEQFF,TGCGCCAGCAGCTGGGACTTCTACAATGAGCAGTTCTTC
TRBV7-9,NA,NA,TRBJ2-7,CASIRTGHLSYEQYF,TGTGCCAGCATCAGAACCGGGCACCTCTCCTACGAGCAGTACTTC
TRBV6-5,few,TRBD1,TRBJ1-6,CATYRDRDSPLHF,TGTGCCACCTACCGGGACAGGGACTCACCCCTCCACTTT
TRBV6-2/TRBV6-3,NA,NA,TRBJ1-6,CASRYSTEKSPLHF,TGTGCCAGCAGGTACTCGACAGAAAAATCACCCCTCCACTTT
TRBV6-2/TRBV6-3,once,TRBD2,TRBJ2-7,CASTIIAGGSYEQYF,TGTGCCAGCACCATAATAGCGGGGGGATCCTACGAGCAGTACTTC
TRBV7-9,many,TRBD1,TRBJ2-7,CASSLGGDRGHEQYF,TGTGCCAGCAGCTTAGGAGGGGACAGGGGCCACGAGCAGTACTTC
TRBV9,NA,NA,TRBJ2-1,CASSVAGVLNEQFF,TGTGCCAGCAGCGTAGCGGGGGTCTTAAATGAGCAGTTCTTC
TRBV7-2,many,NA,TRBJ2-3,CASSLPFQTQYF,TGTGCCAGCAGCTTACCGTTTCAGACGCAGTATTTT
TRBV19,many,NA,TRBJ1-6,CASSTDVNSPLHF,TGTGCCAGTAGTACGGATGTAAATTCACCCCTCCACTTT
TRBV3-1,many,NA,TRBJ2-1,CASSQPRGGEQFF,TGTGCCAGCAGCCAACCACGAGGGGGTGAGCAGTTCTTC
TRBV20-1,NA,TRBD2,TRBJ2-3,CSGTSGASTDTQYF,TGCAGTGGGACGAGCGGGGCTAGCACAGATACGCAGTATTTT
TRBV7-6,many,NA,TRBJ2-1,CASSLGPEQFF,TGTGCCAGCAGCTTAGGACCTGAGCAGTTCTTC
TRBV5-6,few,TRBD2,TRBJ2-3,CASSPMRREADTQYF,TGTGCCAGCAGCCCTATGAGGCGGGAGGCGGATACGCAGTATTTT
TRBV20-1,NA,NA,TRBJ2-7,CSARDMGVGDLYEQYF,TGCAGTGCTAGAGATATGGGGGTGGGAGACCTCTACGAGCAGTACTTC
TRBV29-1,NA,NA,TRBJ2-7,CSAAGFTYEQYF,TGCAGCGCCGCAGGGTTTACCTACGAGCAGTACTTC
TRBV7-3,few,TRBD1,TRBJ2-2,CASSLRGQGVGELFF,TGTGCCAGCAGCTTAAGGGGACAGGGAGTCGGGGAGCTGTTTTTT
TRBV9,many,TRBD2,TRBJ2-1,CASSVTSGGDLFLNEQFF,TGTGCCAGCAGCGTAACTAGCGGGGGGGACCTTTTCCTCAATGAGCAGTTCTTC
TRBV12-3/TRBV12-4,NA,TRBD1,TRBJ2-3,CASSFRGQDTQYF,TGTGCCAGCAGTTTCAGGGGGCAAGATACGCAGTATTTT
TRBV7-3,NA,TRBD2,TRBJ2-3,CASSLTGLAGGDTQYF,TGTGCCAGCAGCTTAACAGGCCTAGCGGGTGGGGATACGCAGTATTTT
TRBV5-4,NA,TRBD2,TRBJ2-3,CASSQVSGGPTDTQYF,TGTGCCAGCAGCCAGGTGTCGGGGGGACCCACAGATACGCAGTATTTT
TRBV7-6,many,NA,TRBJ1-2,CASSLRPGDFSHGYTF,TGTGCCAGCAGCCTACGGCCAGGGGACTTCTCACATGGCTACACCTTC
TRBV7-6,NA,TRBD1,TRBJ1-1,CASSFYRGPNTEAFF,TGTGCCAGCAGCTTTTACAGGGGCCCGAACACTGAAGCTTTCTTT
TRBV20-1,NA,NA,TRBJ1-1,CSASLSGDTEAFF,TGCAGTGCTAGTCTTTCGGGAGATACTGAAGCTTTCTTT
TRBV6-2/TRBV6-3,NA,NA,TRBJ2-7,CASSQTGPTASYEQYF,TGTGCCAGCAGTCAAACAGGGCCTACCGCTTCCTACGAGCAGTACTTC
TRBV10-3,NA,NA,TRBJ1-1,CANSRGMNTGAFF,TGTGCCAACTCTCGGGGGATGAACACTGGAGCTTTCTTT
TRBV28,NA,TRBD1,TRBJ1-4,CASRRRSGGTTNEKLFF,TGTGCCAGCAGGCGACGCTCAGGGGGGACAACTAATGAAAAACTGTTTTTT
TRBV27,many,NA,TRBJ2-6,CASSSGYGANVLTF,TGTGCCAGCAGTTCCGGGTACGGGGCCAACGTCCTGACTTTC
TRBV4-3,few,TRBD1,TRBJ1-2,CASSQPGGDYGYTF,TGCGCCAGCAGCCAACCAGGGGGTGACTATGGCTACACCTTC
TRBV5-1,NA,NA,TRBJ1-4,CASSFNGHSREKLFF,TGCGCCAGCAGCTTCAATGGGCATTCGAGGGAAAAACTGTTTTTT